This T cell receptor beta chain derives from a study of T cell responses to AZD1222 COVID-19 vaccine. Details on this clone: Antigen: not known.

Broader study findings: Regions 160-218 and 743-854 held dominance among vaccine-associated CD4 TCRs, which spanned spike.

The germline gives CDR1 SGHNT, CDR2 YENEEA. The ends were cut back, 5 bases at V and 4 bases at J, with 15 bases in the middle. The length of the CDR3 is 15 residues. Assay used: immunoSEQ multiplex PCR; TCRdb lists only in-frame clones, some missing. Found here are around 92,000 clones, about nine tenths of them singletons; the top ten hold about 7.5%. This specimen was peripheral blood, taken on day 0 of AZD1222 vaccination. The V and J genes are TRBV11-3 and TRBJ2-1, with D tentatively TRBD1 (6 bases). This TCR was sampled from an adult in good health. The CDR3 loop is CASSIDYQGYNEQFF. The CDR3 DNA is TGTGCCAGCAGCATCGACTACCAGGGGTACAATGAGCAGTTCTTC.